The next 12 T cell receptor beta chains were all read from a single sample in a study of blood T cell repertoires in COVID-19. TCRdb's copy holds only in-frame clones and misses some; the assay was immunoSEQ multiplex PCR. There are 300,000 to 350,000 clones in the sample; more than 70% occur only once, and around 1.6% lies in the top ten. The sample comprised peripheral blood. These receptors were collected from a woman in her twenties or thirties with COVID-19, enrolled during active disease.

Written as DNA, the CDR3 is TGCGCCAGCAGCTTGGGCGGGACGGTTGTCGCAGATACGCAGTATTTT. Protein product: CASSLGGTVVADTQYF. J is TRBJ2-3 and V is TRBV5-1; D may be TRBD2 (6 bases). The CDR3 spans 16 residues. Germline CDR1 and CDR2: SGHRS and YFSETQ. The V gene lost 0 bases and the J gene lost 4 bases, with 15 bases spanning the gap.

The rearrangement uses TRBV7-9 and TRBJ1-6, with TRBD1 matching 8 bases. The germline V gene encodes CDR1 SEHNR and CDR2 FQNEAQ (reference sequence). CDR3 length: 18 amino acids. V shed 4 bases and J 5 bases; nucleotides not matched to a gene: 13. The CDR3 region is CASSSGGTGGWDNSPLHF. CDR3 DNA sequence: TGTGCCAGCAGCTCTGGAGGTACAGGGGGTTGGGATAATTCACCCCTCCACTTT.

The chain employs TRBV19 and TRBJ1-1; 9 bases are shared with TRBD1. Germline V gene sequence: CDR1 LNHDA, CDR2 SQIVND (reference sequence). The J segment lost 5 bases and the V segment lost 8 bases, leaving 12 bases of the junction unmatched. The CDR3 contains 15 residues. The CDR3: CASSLAGTGRTEAFF. The CDR3 DNA is TGTGCCAGTTCCTTGGCCGGGACAGGGAGGACTGAAGCTTTCTTT.

This clone was seen only once. V and J are TRBV6-6 and TRBJ1-1; 8 nucleotides align to TRBD1. CDR3 size: 15 residues. From germline, CDR1 is MNHNY and CDR2 SVGAGI (reference sequence). V lost 6 bases to trimming and J lost 8 bases; unmatched junction nucleotides: 14. For the CDR3, the DNA is TGTGCCAGCAGCCGAACCGGGACAGGCGTAGAGGAAGCTTTCTTT. Protein product: CASSRTGTGVEEAFF.

This clone was seen only a few times. V is TRBV6-4 and J is TRBJ2-3, with 7 nucleotides matching TRBD2. Germline values: CDR1 MRHNA, CDR2 SNTAGT. This CDR3 is built from 16 residues. Trimming removed 0 bases from V and 3 bases from J; junction bases left unmatched: 6. CDR3 amino acids: CASSDSGGTGTDTQYF. The CDR3 bases are TGTGCCAGCAGTGACTCGGGGGGGACGGGAACAGATACGCAGTATTTT.

The chain uses TRBV6-1 and TRBJ2-5; tentative D call: TRBD1 (5 bases). The CDR3 covers 14 residues. V shed 0 bases and J shed 7 bases, with 12 bases lying between them. Per the germline V gene, CDR1 is MNHNS and CDR2 is SASEGT. In DNA form, the CDR3 reads TGTGCCAGCAGTGAAGCGGGCAACCAGGGGACCCAGTACTTC. Its translation is CASSEAGNQGTQYF.

The CDR3 region is CAIRSGQSTDTQYF. The CDR3, as DNA: TGTGCCATCCGTTCGGGACAGAGCACAGATACGCAGTATTTT. The chain has TRBV10-3 and TRBJ2-3, with TRBD1 matching 7 bases. Germline V gene data show CDR1 as ENHRY and CDR2 as SYGVKD. V lost 8 bases and J lost 0; bases outside the gene matches: 5. The CDR3 totals 14 residues.

This clone was counted once. The CDR3 coding sequence is TGTGCCAGCAGCATCGAGGGCCCACTGGGGGGTTATACCGAGCAGTACGTC. Its protein is CASSIEGPLGGYTEQYV. V is TRBV5-4 and J is TRBJ2-7; weak D call: TRBD2 (6 bases). Germline CDR1 reads SGHNT; CDR2 reads YYREEE (reference sequence). The CDR3 totals 17 residues. Trimming took 4 bases from V and 6 from J, leaving 26 bases between them.

This rearrangement joins TRBV27 to TRBJ1-1; possible D gene TRBD1, 6 bases. CDR1 is MNHEY and CDR2 is SMNVEV in the germline V gene (reference sequence). The CDR3 runs 14 residues. The V and J ends lost 5 bases and 1 base respectively, with 11 bases between them. The CDR3 DNA is TGTGCCAGCAGTCTACGGGGGGCGAACACTGAAGCTTTCTTT. Translated: CASSLRGANTEAFF.

This clone was observed a handful of times. In the same sample, other DNA sequences code for this CDR3. Here the CDR3 DNA reads TGTGCCAGCAGTTTGACCGGAGTAAACTATGGCTACACCTTC. It is translated as CASSLTGVNYGYTF. The rearrangement uses TRBV6-5 and TRBJ1-2; D not resolved. Trimming took off 4 bases at V and 2 bases at J, with 11 bases between the two ends. The germline V gene encodes CDR1 MNHEY and CDR2 SVGAGI. The CDR3 runs 14 residues.

The chain is built from TRBV6-5 and TRBJ2-1, with D possibly matching TRBD2 (6 bases). CDR1 and CDR2 from the germline V gene are MNHEY and SVGAGI. The CDR3 is 15 amino acids. With 6 bases removed from V and 4 bases from J, the gap between germline ends came to 16 bases. CDR3 nucleotides: TGTGCCAGCAGGGGGGTCGGGGGACCATACAATGAGCAGTTCTTC. Protein sequence: CASRGVGGPYNEQFF.

This chain connects TRBV28 to TRBJ2-1, with 11 bases aligning to TRBD2. J was trimmed by 2 bases and V by 6 bases; bases with no gene match: 3. This CDR3 is 15 amino acids long. CDR1 is MDHEN, CDR2 SYDVKM, per germline. The CDR3: CASRISGGAYNEQFF. CDR3 nucleotide sequence: TGTGCCAGCAGAATTAGCGGGGGGGCCTACAATGAGCAGTTCTTC.